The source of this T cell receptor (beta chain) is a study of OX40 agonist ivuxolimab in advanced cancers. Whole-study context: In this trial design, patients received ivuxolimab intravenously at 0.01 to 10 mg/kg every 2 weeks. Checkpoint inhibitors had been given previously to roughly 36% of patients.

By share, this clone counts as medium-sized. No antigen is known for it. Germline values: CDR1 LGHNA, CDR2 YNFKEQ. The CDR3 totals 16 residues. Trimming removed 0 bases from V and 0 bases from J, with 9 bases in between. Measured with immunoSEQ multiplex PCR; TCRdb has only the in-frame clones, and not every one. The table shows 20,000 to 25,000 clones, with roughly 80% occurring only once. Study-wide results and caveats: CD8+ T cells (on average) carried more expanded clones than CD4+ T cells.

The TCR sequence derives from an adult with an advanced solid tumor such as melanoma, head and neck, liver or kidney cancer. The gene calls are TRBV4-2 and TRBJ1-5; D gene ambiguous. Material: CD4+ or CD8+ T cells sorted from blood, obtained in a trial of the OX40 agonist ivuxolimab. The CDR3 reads CASSQDWQTSNQPQHF. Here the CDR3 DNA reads TGTGCCAGCAGCCAAGATTGGCAGACTAGCAATCAGCCCCAGCATTTT.